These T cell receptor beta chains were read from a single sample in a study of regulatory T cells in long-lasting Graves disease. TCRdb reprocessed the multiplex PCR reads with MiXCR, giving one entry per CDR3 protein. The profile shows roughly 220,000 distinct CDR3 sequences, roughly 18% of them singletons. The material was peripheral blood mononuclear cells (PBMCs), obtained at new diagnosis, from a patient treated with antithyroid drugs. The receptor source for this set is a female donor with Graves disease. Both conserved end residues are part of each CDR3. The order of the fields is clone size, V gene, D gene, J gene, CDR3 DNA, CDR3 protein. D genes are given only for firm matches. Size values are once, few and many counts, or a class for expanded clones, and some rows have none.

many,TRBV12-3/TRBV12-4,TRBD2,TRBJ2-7,TGTGCCAGCAGCCGAGGCGGGAGAGGATACGAGCAGTACTTC,CASSRGGRGYEQYF
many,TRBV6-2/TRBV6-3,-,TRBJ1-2,TGTGCCAGCAGTTACTTACAGGGATTCTATGGCTACACCTTC,CASSYLQGFYGYTF
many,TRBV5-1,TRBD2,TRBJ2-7,TGCGCCAGCAGCCCAGGGACTAGCGGGAGAGACTCCTACGAGCAGTACTTC,CASSPGTSGRDSYEQYF
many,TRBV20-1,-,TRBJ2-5,TGCAGTGCTACTGGGGAGTCGGGAGAGACCCAGTACTTC,CSATGESGETQYF
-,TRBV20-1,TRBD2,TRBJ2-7,TGCAGTGCGGGGCGGGAGGGGATCTACGAGCAGTACTTC,CSAGREGIYEQYF
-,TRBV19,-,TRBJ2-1,TGTGCCACCAAGGGGACGGTTTCAGGGAATGAGCAGTTCTTC,CATKGTVSGNEQFF
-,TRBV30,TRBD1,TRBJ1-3,TGTGCCTGGAGTGTAGGACAGGGGGTTGGAAACACCATATATTTT,CAWSVGQGVGNTIYF
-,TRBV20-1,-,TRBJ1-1,TGCAGCCAACTCCGCGGGGGTCTGATCGAACTTGGCACTGAAGCTTTCTTT,CSQLRGGLIELGTEAFF
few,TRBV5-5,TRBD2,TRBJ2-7,TGTGCCAGCAGCCTAGGACTAGCGGGAGGGGTAGTCGAGCAGTACTTC,CASSLGLAGGVVEQYF
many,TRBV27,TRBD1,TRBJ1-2,TGTGCCAGCAGTCTAACAGGGGGCTGGGGCTATGGCTACACCTTC,CASSLTGGWGYGYTF
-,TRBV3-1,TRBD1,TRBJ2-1,TGTGCCAGCAGCCAACGGACAGGGGGCAATGAGCAGTTCTTC,CASSQRTGGNEQFF
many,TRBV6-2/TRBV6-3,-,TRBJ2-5,TGTGCCAGCTCTAGAGGGCCGGTAGAAGAGACCCAGTACTTC,CASSRGPVEETQYF
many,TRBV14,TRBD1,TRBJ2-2,TGTGCCAGCAGCCGGGGACAGGGGACCGGGGAGCTGTTTTTT,CASSRGQGTGELFF
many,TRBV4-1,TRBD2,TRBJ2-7,TGCGCCAGCAGCCAAGTTAAAAGACGGCTAGCGGGGACCTACGAGCAGTACTTC,CASSQVKRRLAGTYEQYF
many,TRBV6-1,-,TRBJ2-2,TGTGCCAGCAGTGAAGCCGTACTCCTGAACACCGGGGAGCTGTTTTTT,CASSEAVLLNTGELFF
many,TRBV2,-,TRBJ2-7,TGTGCCAGCAGTTGGGACACTTCCTACGAGCAGTACTTC,CASSWDTSYEQYF
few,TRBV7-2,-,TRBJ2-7,TGTGCCAGCAGCTCACCCGGCGGGTACGAGCAGTACTTC,CASSSPGGYEQYF
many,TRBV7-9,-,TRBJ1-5,TGTGCCAGCAGCTTAGGCAAGGGGGGAGGGAATCAGCCCCAGCATTTT,CASSLGKGGGNQPQHF
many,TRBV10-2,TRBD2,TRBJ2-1,TGCGCCAGCAAATTGGAGGGACTAGCGGGAAGTGAGCAGTTCTTC,CASKLEGLAGSEQFF
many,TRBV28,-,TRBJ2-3,TGTGCCAGCAGTCCCGCCGTGGGGGCAGACACAGATACGCAGTATTTT,CASSPAVGADTDTQYF
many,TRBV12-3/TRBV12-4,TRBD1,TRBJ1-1,TGTGCCAGCAGTTCCCCGGACAGGTTGGGGAGGCCTGAAGCTTTCTTT,CASSSPDRLGRPEAFF
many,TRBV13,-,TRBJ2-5,TGTGCCAGCAGCTTCGGTCAAGAGACCCAGTACTTC,CASSFGQETQYF
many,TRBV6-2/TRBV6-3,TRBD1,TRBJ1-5,TGTGCCAGCAGTTACCGTGGGACAGGAGCTGGCGGCAATCAGCCCCAGCATTTT,CASSYRGTGAGGNQPQHF
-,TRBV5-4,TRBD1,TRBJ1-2,TGTGCCAGCAGGGACCGGGACAGGGCGGCTAACTATGGCTACACCTTC,CASRDRDRAANYGYTF
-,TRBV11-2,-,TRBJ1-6,TGTGCCAGCAGGGGAACACAGTATAATTCACCCCTCCACTTT,CASRGTQYNSPLHF